This TCR beta chain was recovered during a study of cytomegalovirus exposure and HLA in healthy donors (dated by TCRdb to the late 2010s). For context, the study as a whole: In an earlier analysis of approximately 500 of the donors, 276 Gb of sequence data and about 110 million unique TCR beta sequences from about 180 million T cells were reported. The study profiled the T cell repertoires of approximately 700 subjects by immunosequencing and related them to cytomegalovirus serostatus. Every discovery cohort repertoire had been produced on one sequencing platform. Rather than drawing on any new phenotypic data, the later analysis identified candidate immune exposures from TCR beta sequences and the way those sequences occurred across donors. Roughly 300 gigabases of sequencing data and approximately 84 million unique TCR sequences were included in an early release covering several hundred HLA-typed donors. A later genetic analysis took genome-wide SNP genotypes for about 55% of the roughly 700 donors and used that subset as a discovery cohort. Among the roughly 380 genotyped donors, 81% belonged to the genetic ancestry cluster associated with self-reported Caucasian donors. To study patterns of TCR occurrence, a later analysis re-analyzed previously published TCR beta repertoires from 500 to 850 donors and added high-resolution HLA genotyping. Both class I and class II loci were covered by HLA typing, at four-digit resolution. Besides the first cohort of more than 650 subjects, a separate validation cohort made up of over 100 different subjects was used. To predict cytomegalovirus infection status, the study brought together high-throughput TCR immunosequencing, statistical association of individual TCRs with disease status, and machine learning. The number of donors typed differed by locus, with roughly 620-630 for A, B, C, DRB1 and DQB1, roughly 550 for DQA1, 600 to 610 for DPA1, and 400 to 490 for DPB1. The study was designed to test whether signatures of past pathogen exposure could be identified by cataloging public T cell receptors. Donor age, sex, ethnicity and CMV serostatus were collected together with the repertoire data. Because of strong linkage in the cohort, roughly five DR-DQ haplotypes were treated as single units for association and clustering. An earlier analysis of 587 of the donors used high-throughput TCR beta sequencing to judge whether each TCR beta V gene segment behaved as functional or pseudogenic. Among around 400 genotyped donors of the cohort, an average of roughly 230,000 unique TCR beta nucleotide sequences was sequenced per donor, of which about 18% were non-productive. The investigation overall reported the following: The authors suggested that the approach could potentially be extended to other disease states and immunological phenotypes. In a later analysis, most CMV-associated TCR beta chains were found to appear HLA-restricted, with HLA associations seemingly driven largely by CMV exposure. In a later genetic analysis, a missense DCLRE1C variant was associated with V-gene and J-gene trimming of TCR beta chains, and the association was replicated in an independent cohort. A later analysis found that HLA-associated TCR beta chains were more clonally expanded and had lower generation probabilities than equally common non-associated chains. A further reported finding was that TCR beta sequences accurately predicted the HLA-A and HLA-B alleles for most subjects in the first cohort. A total of about 150 TCR beta chains were listed by the study as associated with cytomegalovirus. Immune exposure information for the cohort was limited to CMV serostatus. Linkage disequilibrium might explain the correlated functional status among segregating V segments, but an unknown experimental factor could not be ruled out. This cohort had only TCR beta chains sequenced, and the lack of alpha or paired-chain data limited which features could be detected. The 87-base-pair reads could not distinguish some IMGT-functional V segments, including TRBV6-2 and TRBV6-3, so those segments were excluded. A later analysis associated roughly 17,000 TCR beta sequences with specific HLA alleles at a false discovery rate of 0.05. HLA typing was unavailable for some donors at each locus, so association tests used only the typed subset. A cluster of highly shared sequence variants was judged likely to be a technical artifact of the sequencing pipeline. Compared with the roughly 720-donor mean, donors in an Asian-associated ancestry cluster had fewer N-insertions in productive TCRs, according to a later genetic analysis. A later analysis reported that several top co-occurrence clusters appeared linked to parvovirus B19, influenza, CMV and Epstein-Barr virus. Cytomegalovirus status was reported to be diagnosed by the classifier with high specificity and sensitivity in both the original and validation cohorts. The presence/absence analyses assumed that sequencing depth was roughly uniform across donors, and that assumption may not be true. The earlier analysis of 587 of the donors excluded some 15 rarely observed V segments, including chromosome 9 orphons, because counts were too low. A later analysis found that TCR association rates varied across HLA loci, with DRB1 alleles showing the most associated TCRs and HLA-C alleles the fewest. In an earlier analysis of about 600 of the donors, most TCR beta V segments appeared in productive rearrangements about 87% or about 30% of the time, broadly matching IMGT annotations. Assigning TCR associations to individual alleles was difficult when HLA alleles, especially DR and DQ, strongly co-occurred. A few of the identified cytomegalovirus-associated TCR beta chains were confirmed in vitro to be specific for cytomegalovirus antigens. Across donors, most TCR sequences were observed very rarely, whereas some public TCRs were present in many individuals.

The cohort consisted of hundreds of healthy bone marrow donors. All cohort members were sampled while nominally healthy, although unrecorded immune exposures were likely present. The donor tested CMV seronegative and was one of the 352 seronegative cohort members. Each donor provided a peripheral blood sample, and peripheral blood mononuclear cells were used for TCR beta sequencing. The Qiagen DNeasy Blood Extraction Kit was used to extract genomic DNA from the blood cell samples. Libraries were built with the immunoSEQ multiplex PCR assay. For the multiplex PCR, a mixture combining 60 forward primers for TCR Vbeta segments and 13 reverse primers for TCR Jbeta segments was used. A multiplex PCR assay on genomic DNA amplified the CDR3 region of rearranged TCR beta genes. Amplified TCR beta libraries were sequenced as 87-base-pair reads on the Illumina HiSeq System. As for the authors' bioinformatics: In a later analysis, tens of millions of unique TCR beta chains were counted across the approximately 640 repertoires, and roughly 11 million of these chains were shared by at least two donors. Raw reads were error-corrected and collapsed into unique sequences with a nearest-neighbor algorithm that merged closely related sequences to remove PCR and sequencing errors. CDR3 sequences were aligned to IMGT reference sequences to assign V, D and J gene segments. For a sequence to be retained, a match of at least six nucleotides to both a V gene segment and a J gene segment was required. Rearrangements were classified as productive when the CDR3 lacked stop codons and remained in frame with V and J, and all other rearrangements were classified as non-productive. CDR3 was defined by IMGT convention, running from the second conserved V-encoded cysteine to the conserved J-encoded phenylalanine. The earlier analysis of 500 to 600 of the donors excluded sequences that lacked an unambiguous match to a single V gene segment. In an earlier analysis of 500 to 750 of the donors, V segments were called functional above 56.7% productive rearrangements and were called segregating when the between-donor standard deviation exceeded 5%. A statistical classification framework was built for diagnosing cytomegalovirus status from the catalog of TCR beta chain sequences. V and J gene assignment, in a later analysis, came from comparing TCR nucleotide sequences with IMGT/GENE-DB human TR gene sequences. The TCRdist pipeline was used in a later analysis to assign CDR3 sequences and most-parsimonious VDJ recombination scenarios. In a later analysis, each TCR beta chain was defined by its CDR3 amino acid sequence together with its V-gene family, and reads without a unique V-gene family were excluded. As a way to deal with suspected cross-contamination and a sequencing artifact, a later analysis dropped approximately 590 nucleotide sequences that were highly shared and had low generation probability. In a later analysis, a clonal expansion index was calculated for each public chain from normalized within-repertoire ranks of inferred template counts. Generation probabilities in a later analysis came from a VDJ recombination model fitted to out-of-frame rearrangements, and those results were checked against IGoR. A later analysis scored TCR-TCR, TCR-HLA and TCR-CMV co-occurrence with hypergeometric tests, applying a repertoire-size bias correction to TCR pairs. In a later analysis, false discovery rates were estimated by permuting HLA or CMV assignments 20 times. In a later analysis, co-occurring TCRs were grouped using DBSCAN, with TCRdist sequence similarity added in when clustering inside HLA-allele-positive subsets. Repertoires with fewer than 30,000 or more than 120,000 public chains, plus five repertoires with anomalous nucleotide sharing, were excluded from co-occurrence clustering. The table comes from immuneACCESS by way of TCRdb, which keeps in-frame sequences with V and J called. Part of the clones is missing from these tables; in studies checked, under half for an unresolved V gene and the rest for unknown reasons. That table gives V, J and clone size, and the DNA gave D and trimming. This sample comprises 100,000 to 150,000 clones, around 78% of them detected only once. Jointly, the top ten make up more than 1.5% of the sample.

V is shortened by 6 bases, J by 1 base, and the region joining them spans 16 bases. There are 16 amino acids in the CDR3, from cysteine to phenylalanine inclusive. The DNA shown is the 48-base CDR3, in frame from base 1. Sequences SGHTA (CDR1) and FQGNSA (CDR2) are obtained from the germline V gene. Points on this clone: Its antigen is unknown. No per-base quality is available; no much larger clone lies one base away.

This clonotype was obtained from a man aged 50-59 years in good health and CMV-seronegative. The rearrangement joined TRBV7-2 to TRBJ2-1; a weak D assignment points to TRBD1 (6 bases agree). Sequences were obtained from PBMCs. CDR3 reads: CASRPPGHPSYNEQFF. The nucleotide sequence is given as TGTGCCAGCAGGCCGCCGGGACACCCTTCCTACAATGAGCAGTTCTTC.